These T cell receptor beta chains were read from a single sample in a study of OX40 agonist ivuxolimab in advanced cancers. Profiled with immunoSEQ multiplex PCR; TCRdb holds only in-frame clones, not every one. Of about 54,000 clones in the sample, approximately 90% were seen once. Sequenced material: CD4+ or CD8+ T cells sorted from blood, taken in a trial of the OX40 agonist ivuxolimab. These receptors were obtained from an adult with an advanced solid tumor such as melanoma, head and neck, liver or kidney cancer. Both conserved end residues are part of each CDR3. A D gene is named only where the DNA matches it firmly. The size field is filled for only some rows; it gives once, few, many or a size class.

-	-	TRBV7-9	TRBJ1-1	CASSPGVNNEAFF	TGTGCCAGCAGCCCTGGGGTAAACAATGAAGCTTTCTTT
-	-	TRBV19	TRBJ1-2	CASTPGRVLNYGYTF	TGTGCCAGTACCCCTGGGAGGGTACTAAACTATGGCTACACCTTC
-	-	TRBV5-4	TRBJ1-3	CASSLVGTGNTIYF	TGTGCCAGCAGCTTAGTAGGGACTGGAAACACCATATATTTT
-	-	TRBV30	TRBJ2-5	CAWSYGQRGEYF	TGTGCCTGGTCCTACGGACAGAGGGGCGAGTACTTC
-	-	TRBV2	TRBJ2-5	CASSKFIGSPQETQYF	TGTGCCAGCAGTAAATTCATTGGGTCCCCCCAAGAGACCCAGTACTTC
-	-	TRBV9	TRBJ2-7	CASSFRRGGGEQYF	TGTGCCAGCAGCTTCCGTAGAGGGGGAGGTGAGCAGTACTTC
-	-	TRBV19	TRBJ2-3	CASSHPSRGGETDTQYF	TGTGCCAGTAGTCACCCCTCTCGAGGGGGGGAAACAGATACGCAGTATTTT
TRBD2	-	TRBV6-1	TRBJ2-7	CASSEPSGLTAYEQYF	TGTGCCAGCAGTGAGCCTAGCGGGCTAACAGCGTACGAGCAGTACTTC
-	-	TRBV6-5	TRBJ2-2	CASSFGTLAGELFF	TGTGCCAGCAGTTTCGGGACGTTAGCCGGGGAGCTGTTTTTT
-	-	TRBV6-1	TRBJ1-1	CASKGQGKNTEAFF	TGTGCCAGCAAGGGGCAGGGGAAGAACACTGAAGCTTTCTTT
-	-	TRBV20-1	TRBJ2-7	CSAILDGEQYF	TGCAGTGCTATCCTAGACGGGGAGCAGTACTTC
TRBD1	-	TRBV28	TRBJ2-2	CASYTLTGATGELFF	TGTGCCAGCTATACTTTGACAGGGGCCACCGGGGAGCTGTTTTTT
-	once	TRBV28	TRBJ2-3	CASKNPVGDRTDTQYF	TGTGCCAGCAAAAATCCGGTAGGGGATCGGACAGATACGCAGTATTTT
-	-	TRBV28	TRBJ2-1	CASSFLSRRDYYNEQFF	TGTGCCAGCAGTTTTCTGTCGCGGCGCGACTATTACAATGAGCAGTTCTTC
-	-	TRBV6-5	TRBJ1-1	CASSYGALNTEAFF	TGTGCCAGCAGTTACGGGGCCTTGAACACTGAAGCTTTCTTT
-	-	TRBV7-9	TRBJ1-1	CASSSPRGGNPEAFF	TGTGCCAGCAGCTCACCCCGTGGGGGAAACCCTGAAGCTTTCTTT
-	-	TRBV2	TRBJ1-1	CASSVLGGTEAFF	TGTGCCAGCAGTGTCCTCGGGGGGACTGAAGCTTTCTTT
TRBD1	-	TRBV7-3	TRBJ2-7	CASSLITGQGETYEQYF	TGTGCCAGCAGCTTAATTACGGGACAGGGGGAAACCTACGAGCAGTACTTC
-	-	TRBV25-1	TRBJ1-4	CASSPQYGTNEKLFF	TGTGCCAGCAGTCCCCAGTATGGAACTAATGAAAAACTGTTTTTT
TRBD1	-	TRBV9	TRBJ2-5	CASSQQGADETQYF	TGTGCCAGCAGCCAACAGGGGGCGGATGAGACCCAGTACTTC
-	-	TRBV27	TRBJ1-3	CASSSQGPFSGNTIYF	TGTGCCAGCAGCTCACAGGGCCCCTTCTCTGGAAACACCATATATTTT
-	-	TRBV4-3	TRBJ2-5	CASSQTVYQETQYF	TGCGCCAGCAGCCAGACAGTTTACCAAGAGACCCAGTACTTC
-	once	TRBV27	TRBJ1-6	CASSSQGSYNSPLHF	TGTGCCAGCAGTTCGCAGGGGTCTTATAATTCACCCCTCCACTTT
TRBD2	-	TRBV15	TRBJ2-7	CATSQGTSGPSYEQYF	TGTGCCACCAGCCAAGGGACTAGCGGACCCTCCTACGAGCAGTACTTC
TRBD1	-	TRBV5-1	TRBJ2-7	CASSPRGQASYEQYF	TGCGCCAGCAGCCCTCGGGGACAGGCCTCCTACGAGCAGTACTTC
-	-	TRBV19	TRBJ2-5	CASSINPGRQETQYF	TGTGCCAGTAGTATCAATCCAGGGAGACAAGAGACCCAGTACTTC
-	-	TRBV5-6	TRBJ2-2	CASSLGWRVDTGELFF	TGTGCCAGCAGCTTAGGGTGGCGGGTGGACACCGGGGAGCTGTTTTTT
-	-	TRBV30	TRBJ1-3	CAWNGGSGGNTIYF	TGTGCCTGGAACGGAGGGTCGGGTGGAAACACCATATATTTT
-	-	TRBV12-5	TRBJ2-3	CASGPVQPMPTDTQYF	TGTGCTAGTGGCCCAGTACAACCCATGCCCACAGATACGCAGTATTTT
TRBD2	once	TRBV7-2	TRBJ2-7	CASSLSGGQSYEQYF	TGTGCCAGCAGCCTTAGCGGGGGACAATCCTACGAGCAGTACTTC
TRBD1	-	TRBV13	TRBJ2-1	CASSPARTGMAYNEQFF	TGTGCCAGCAGCCCCGCCCGGACAGGGATGGCCTACAATGAGCAGTTCTTC
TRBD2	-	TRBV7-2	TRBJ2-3	CASSRLAGGLLDTQYF	TGTGCCAGCAGCCGGCTAGCGGGGGGGTTGTTGGATACGCAGTATTTT
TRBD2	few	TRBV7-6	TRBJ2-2	CASSPRLAVFTGELFF	TGTGCCAGCAGCCCTAGACTAGCGGTTTTCACCGGGGAGCTGTTTTTT
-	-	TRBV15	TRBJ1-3	CATTNRFSGNTIYF	TGTGCCACCACAAACAGGTTCTCTGGAAACACCATATATTTT
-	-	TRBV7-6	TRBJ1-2	CASSLLPDSTYGYTF	TGTGCCAGCAGCTTATTACCCGACAGCACCTATGGCTACACCTTC
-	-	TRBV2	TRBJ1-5	CAISTEGGIYQPQHF	TGTGCCATCTCAACGGAGGGCGGCATTTATCAGCCCCAGCATTTT
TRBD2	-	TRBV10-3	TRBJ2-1	CAISVRTSGRVVNEQFF	TGTGCCATCAGTGTTAGGACTAGCGGGAGGGTTGTAAATGAGCAGTTCTTC
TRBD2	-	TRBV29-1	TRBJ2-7	CSVSPSGIEYEQYF	TGCAGCGTTAGTCCTAGCGGGATCGAATACGAGCAGTACTTC
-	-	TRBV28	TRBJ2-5	CASSLTRGGQETQYF	TGTGCCAGCAGTTTAACGCGGGGAGGCCAAGAGACCCAGTACTTC
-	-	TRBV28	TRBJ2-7	CASSLSPYEQYF	TGTGCCAGCAGTTTATCTCCCTACGAGCAGTACTTC
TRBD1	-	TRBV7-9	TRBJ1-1	CASSRGTGGYTEAFF	TGTGCCAGCAGCCGCGGGACAGGGGGCTACACTGAAGCTTTCTTT
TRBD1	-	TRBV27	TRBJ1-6	CASSLGWTGFSPLHF	TGTGCCAGCAGTTTAGGATGGACAGGGTTTTCACCCCTCCACTTT
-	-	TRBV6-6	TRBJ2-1	CASSWRQGNEQFF	TGTGCCAGCAGTTGGAGGCAAGGGAATGAGCAGTTCTTC
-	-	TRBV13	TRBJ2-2	CASSFVDNTGELFF	TGTGCCAGCAGCTTCGTAGACAACACCGGGGAGCTGTTTTTT
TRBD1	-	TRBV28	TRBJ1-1	CASSLRTGGTEAFF	TGTGCCAGCAGTTTGAGGACAGGGGGCACTGAAGCTTTCTTT
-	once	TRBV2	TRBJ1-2	CASRRGYYGYTF	TGTGCCAGCAGGAGAGGCTATTATGGCTACACCTTC
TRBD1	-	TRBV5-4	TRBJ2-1	CASSSGTGPVNEQFF	TGTGCCAGCAGCTCCGGGACAGGGCCGGTCAATGAGCAGTTCTTC
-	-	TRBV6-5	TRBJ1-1	CASSYGDGLNTEAFF	TGTGCCAGCAGTTACGGGGACGGGTTGAACACTGAAGCTTTCTTT
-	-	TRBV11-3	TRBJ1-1	CASSLDSRMNTEAFF	TGTGCCAGCAGCTTAGATTCCCGGATGAACACTGAAGCTTTCTTT
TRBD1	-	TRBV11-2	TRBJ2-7	CASSLAGQWISYEQYF	TGTGCCAGCAGCTTAGCGGGACAGTGGATCTCCTACGAGCAGTACTTC
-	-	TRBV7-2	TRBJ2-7	CASSLAQQATYEQYF	TGTGCCAGCAGCTTAGCGCAACAGGCGACCTACGAGCAGTACTTC
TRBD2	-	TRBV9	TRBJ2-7	CASSVDGRGDEQYF	TGTGCCAGCAGCGTAGATGGCCGGGGGGACGAGCAGTACTTC
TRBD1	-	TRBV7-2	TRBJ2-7	CASSFRGTGYEQYF	TGTGCCAGCAGCTTCAGGGGGACGGGCTACGAGCAGTACTTC
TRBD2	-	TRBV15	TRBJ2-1	CATSRGAGEYNEQFF	TGTGCCACCAGCAGAGGAGCGGGGGAGTACAATGAGCAGTTCTTC
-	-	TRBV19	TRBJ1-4	CASRFREEDEKLFF	TGTGCCAGTAGATTCCGGGAAGAGGATGAAAAACTGTTTTTT
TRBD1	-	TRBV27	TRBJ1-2	CASSSPDRGDYGYTF	TGTGCCAGCAGTTCCCCGGACAGGGGGGACTATGGCTACACCTTC
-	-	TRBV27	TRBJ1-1	CASSLGGANTEAFF	TGTGCCAGCAGTCTAGGGGGGGCGAACACTGAAGCTTTCTTT